The rows below give T cell receptor beta chains drawn from one sample of a study of T cell responses to AZD1222 COVID-19 vaccine. The data were produced by immunoSEQ multiplex PCR, yet TCRdb's version contains in-frame clones alone and is incomplete. The sample holds about 120,000 clones, around 89% seen once. Sequenced here: peripheral blood, sampled 28 days after the second AZD1222 dose. These receptors all stem from an adult who received the AZD1222 COVID-19 vaccine. CDR3s include the opening cysteine and the closing phenylalanine or tryptophan. D genes are given only for firm matches. Some rows mark clone size as missing; the rest say once, few, many or name a class of expanded clone.

abundance: .
v_gene: TRBV5-1
j_gene: TRBJ1-1
d_gene: .
CDR3aa: CASSLEWGVYAEAFF
CDR3nt: TGCGCCAGCAGCTTGGAGTGGGGGGTGTACGCTGAAGCTTTCTTT

abundance: .
v_gene: TRBV28
j_gene: TRBJ2-1
d_gene: .
CDR3aa: CASSTDPQVEGNEQFF
CDR3nt: TGTGCCAGCAGTACTGACCCCCAAGTTGAAGGGAATGAGCAGTTCTTC

abundance: .
v_gene: TRBV4-3
j_gene: TRBJ1-5
d_gene: .
CDR3aa: CASSQDTGARGSTQHF
CDR3nt: TGCGCCAGCAGCCAAGATACGGGGGCGCGGGGATCGACCCAGCATTTT

abundance: .
v_gene: TRBV19
j_gene: TRBJ1-1
d_gene: .
CDR3aa: CASRDITEAFF
CDR3nt: TGTGCCAGCCGGGACATCACTGAAGCTTTCTTT

abundance: .
v_gene: TRBV9
j_gene: TRBJ1-3
d_gene: TRBD1
CDR3aa: CASSGSGGYGNTIYF
CDR3nt: TGTGCCAGCAGCGGCTCAGGGGGCTATGGAAACACCATATATTTT

abundance: once
v_gene: TRBV7-9
j_gene: TRBJ1-3
d_gene: TRBD1
CDR3aa: CASSSTGTAGNTIYF
CDR3nt: TGTGCCAGCAGTTCCACCGGGACAGCAGGAAACACCATATATTTT

abundance: .
v_gene: TRBV30
j_gene: TRBJ1-5
d_gene: TRBD1
CDR3aa: CAWSVGGQQNQPQHF
CDR3nt: TGTGCCTGGAGTGTAGGGGGACAGCAAAATCAGCCCCAGCATTTT

abundance: .
v_gene: TRBV28
j_gene: TRBJ1-2
d_gene: .
CDR3aa: CAIPTMGRDGYTF
CDR3nt: TGTGCCATCCCCACGATGGGAAGAGATGGCTACACCTTC

abundance: few
v_gene: TRBV3-1/TRBV3-2
j_gene: TRBJ1-6
d_gene: TRBD1
CDR3aa: CASSQARRTGSSPLHF
CDR3nt: TGTGCCAGCAGCCAGGCTCGCCGGACAGGGAGTTCCCCCCTCCACTTT

abundance: .
v_gene: TRBV28
j_gene: TRBJ2-7
d_gene: .
CDR3aa: CASRTGTKLYEQYF
CDR3nt: TGTGCCAGCAGAACCGGGACAAAATTATACGAGCAGTACTTC

abundance: .
v_gene: TRBV18
j_gene: TRBJ1-4
d_gene: .
CDR3aa: CASSPIGSIGDEKLFF
CDR3nt: TGTGCCAGCTCCCCAATCGGATCGATTGGGGATGAAAAACTGTTTTTT

abundance: .
v_gene: TRBV7-9
j_gene: TRBJ1-5
d_gene: .
CDR3aa: CASSYGDDQPQHF
CDR3nt: TGTGCCAGCAGCTACGGGGACGATCAGCCCCAGCATTTT

abundance: once
v_gene: TRBV7-3
j_gene: TRBJ2-7
d_gene: .
CDR3aa: CASSLNFWGGHSHEQYF
CDR3nt: TGTGCCAGCAGCTTAAATTTCTGGGGGGGCCATAGCCACGAGCAGTACTTC

abundance: .
v_gene: TRBV6-5
j_gene: TRBJ2-7
d_gene: .
CDR3aa: CASSYADRSEQYF
CDR3nt: TGTGCCAGCAGTTACGCAGACAGAAGCGAGCAGTACTTC

abundance: .
v_gene: TRBV14
j_gene: TRBJ2-4
d_gene: .
CDR3aa: CASSQGTVLAKNIQYF
CDR3nt: TGTGCCAGCAGCCAAGGGACAGTTCTAGCCAAAAACATTCAGTACTTC

abundance: once
v_gene: TRBV6-6
j_gene: TRBJ1-4
d_gene: TRBD1
CDR3aa: CASSRGTGHNEKLFF
CDR3nt: TGTGCCAGCAGTAGAGGGACAGGGCATAATGAAAAACTGTTTTTT

abundance: .
v_gene: TRBV5-5
j_gene: TRBJ2-1
d_gene: .
CDR3aa: CASSLSADHYNEQFF
CDR3nt: TGTGCCAGCAGCTTGAGCGCGGATCACTACAATGAGCAGTTCTTC

abundance: .
v_gene: TRBV6-1
j_gene: TRBJ2-1
d_gene: .
CDR3aa: CASSGALGRLGGSYNEQFF
CDR3nt: TGTGCCAGCAGTGGGGCCCTAGGACGACTCGGCGGCTCCTACAATGAGCAGTTCTTC

abundance: .
v_gene: TRBV6-6
j_gene: TRBJ2-3
d_gene: TRBD2
CDR3aa: CASSPGLAGAGTDTQYF
CDR3nt: TGTGCCAGCAGTCCCGGACTAGCGGGAGCCGGCACAGATACGCAGTATTTT

abundance: once
v_gene: TRBV6-2/TRBV6-3
j_gene: TRBJ2-1
d_gene: .
CDR3aa: CASSQQDSPGLSYNEQFF
CDR3nt: TGTGCCAGCAGCCAACAGGACAGTCCGGGACTCTCCTACAATGAGCAGTTCTTC

abundance: .
v_gene: TRBV7-9
j_gene: TRBJ1-5
d_gene: .
CDR3aa: CASSLGLGKNQPQHF
CDR3nt: TGTGCCAGCAGCTTAGGCCTGGGGAAGAATCAGCCCCAGCATTTT

abundance: .
v_gene: TRBV12-3/TRBV12-4
j_gene: TRBJ2-3
d_gene: .
CDR3aa: CASSEGPTDTQYF
CDR3nt: TGTGCCAGCAGTGAGGGCCCCACAGATACGCAGTATTTT

abundance: .
v_gene: TRBV6-5
j_gene: TRBJ2-7
d_gene: TRBD1
CDR3aa: CASTQTGNYEQYF
CDR3nt: TGTGCCAGCACCCAGACAGGGAACTACGAGCAGTACTTC

abundance: .
v_gene: TRBV7-2
j_gene: TRBJ2-3
d_gene: .
CDR3aa: CASRIGRLADTQYF
CDR3nt: TGTGCCAGCAGGATTGGACGGTTGGCAGATACGCAGTATTTT

abundance: .
v_gene: TRBV6-5
j_gene: TRBJ2-3
d_gene: .
CDR3aa: CASSYASGSTDTQYF
CDR3nt: TGTGCCAGCAGTTACGCTAGTGGCAGCACAGATACGCAGTATTTT

abundance: .
v_gene: TRBV27
j_gene: TRBJ2-1
d_gene: .
CDR3aa: CASRGLENEQFF
CDR3nt: TGTGCCAGCAGGGGACTTGAAAATGAGCAGTTCTTC

abundance: .
v_gene: TRBV5-1
j_gene: TRBJ1-6
d_gene: .
CDR3aa: CASSLDGQAGYSPLHF
CDR3nt: TGCGCCAGCAGCTTGGATGGCCAGGCTGGATATTCACCCCTCCACTTT

abundance: .
v_gene: TRBV28
j_gene: TRBJ1-2
d_gene: .
CDR3aa: CASSSGSHGYTF
CDR3nt: TGTGCCAGCAGTTCAGGGTCGCATGGCTACACCTTC

abundance: .
v_gene: TRBV11-3
j_gene: TRBJ2-1
d_gene: TRBD2
CDR3aa: CASSPMASGSPEQFF
CDR3nt: TGTGCCAGCAGCCCGATGGCTAGCGGGAGCCCCGAGCAGTTCTTC

abundance: .
v_gene: TRBV5-4
j_gene: TRBJ2-5
d_gene: .
CDR3aa: CASSGGPGTEETQYF
CDR3nt: TGTGCCAGCAGCGGGGGACCGGGGACGGAGGAGACCCAGTACTTC

abundance: .
v_gene: TRBV6-2/TRBV6-3
j_gene: TRBJ2-4
d_gene: TRBD1
CDR3aa: CASSAGTGARAKNIQYF
CDR3nt: TGTGCCAGCAGTGCCGGGACAGGGGCAAGAGCCAAAAACATTCAGTACTTC

abundance: few
v_gene: TRBV30
j_gene: TRBJ1-5
d_gene: .
CDR3aa: CAWTGGNNQPQHF
CDR3nt: TGTGCCTGGACGGGGGGAAACAATCAGCCCCAGCATTTT

abundance: .
v_gene: TRBV24-1
j_gene: TRBJ1-5
d_gene: TRBD1
CDR3aa: CATSERTGWEPQHF
CDR3nt: TGTGCCACCAGTGAAAGGACAGGTTGGGAGCCCCAGCATTTT

abundance: .
v_gene: TRBV27
j_gene: TRBJ2-2
d_gene: TRBD1
CDR3aa: CASSVGGGTGELFF
CDR3nt: TGTGCCAGCAGCGTAGGGGGCGGCACCGGGGAGCTGTTTTTT

abundance: .
v_gene: TRBV6-5
j_gene: TRBJ2-4
d_gene: TRBD1
CDR3aa: CASTAGQGKYF
CDR3nt: TGTGCCAGCACCGCGGGACAGGGGAAGTACTTC

abundance: .
v_gene: TRBV4-1
j_gene: TRBJ1-2
d_gene: .
CDR3aa: CASSQEVETNYGYTF
CDR3nt: TGCGCCAGCAGCCAAGAGGTAGAGACTAACTATGGCTACACCTTC

abundance: .
v_gene: TRBV16
j_gene: TRBJ1-1
d_gene: .
CDR3aa: CASSQFAGERAFF
CDR3nt: TGTGCCAGCAGCCAATTCGCGGGAGAACGGGCTTTCTTT

abundance: once
v_gene: TRBV27
j_gene: TRBJ2-7
d_gene: .
CDR3aa: CASSFIGRGVHDEQYF
CDR3nt: TGTGCCAGCAGTTTCATCGGCAGGGGGGTACACGACGAGCAGTACTTC

abundance: .
v_gene: TRBV10-3
j_gene: TRBJ1-1
d_gene: .
CDR3aa: CAIAGDLKTEAFF
CDR3nt: TGTGCCATCGCGGGGGATTTGAAGACTGAAGCTTTCTTT

abundance: .
v_gene: TRBV15
j_gene: TRBJ2-5
d_gene: .
CDR3aa: CATSRDESGAQETQYF
CDR3nt: TGTGCCACCAGCAGAGATGAGTCGGGGGCCCAAGAGACCCAGTACTTC

abundance: .
v_gene: TRBV5-1
j_gene: TRBJ1-1
d_gene: TRBD1
CDR3aa: CASSLDDRGSAFF
CDR3nt: TGCGCCAGCAGCTTGGACGACAGGGGATCGGCTTTCTTT

abundance: .
v_gene: TRBV18
j_gene: TRBJ1-5
d_gene: .
CDR3aa: CASSQDSSNQPQHF
CDR3nt: TGTGCCAGCTCACAGGACAGTAGCAATCAGCCCCAGCATTTT

abundance: few
v_gene: TRBV18
j_gene: TRBJ2-5
d_gene: .
CDR3aa: CASSPQWETGLETQYF
CDR3nt: TGTGCCAGCTCACCCCAGTGGGAAACAGGGTTGGAGACCCAGTACTTC

abundance: .
v_gene: TRBV12-5
j_gene: TRBJ2-1
d_gene: .
CDR3aa: CASGLEGLNEQFF
CDR3nt: TGTGCTAGTGGTTTGGAGGGTCTCAATGAGCAGTTCTTC

abundance: once
v_gene: TRBV4-1
j_gene: TRBJ2-7
d_gene: .
CDR3aa: CASSQAVSPYEQYF
CDR3nt: TGCGCCAGCAGCCAAGCTGTATCACCCTACGAGCAGTACTTC

abundance: .
v_gene: TRBV9
j_gene: TRBJ2-2
d_gene: .
CDR3aa: CASSATGGSTGELFF
CDR3nt: TGTGCCAGCAGCGCGACGGGGGGCAGCACCGGGGAGCTGTTTTTT

abundance: .
v_gene: TRBV12-3/TRBV12-4
j_gene: TRBJ2-3
d_gene: TRBD1
CDR3aa: CASSGTDTDTQYF
CDR3nt: TGTGCCAGCAGTGGGACAGACACAGATACGCAGTATTTT

abundance: .
v_gene: TRBV4-3
j_gene: TRBJ2-1
d_gene: TRBD2
CDR3aa: CASSLRTSGRLNEQFF
CDR3nt: TGCGCCAGCAGCCTGCGGACTAGCGGGAGACTGAATGAGCAGTTCTTC

abundance: .
v_gene: TRBV28
j_gene: TRBJ2-7
d_gene: TRBD1
CDR3aa: CAINRGLDEQYF
CDR3nt: TGTGCCATAAACAGGGGGCTCGACGAGCAGTACTTC

abundance: .
v_gene: TRBV6-2/TRBV6-3
j_gene: TRBJ2-7
d_gene: .
CDR3aa: CASSYRMAGIYEQYF
CDR3nt: TGTGCCAGCAGTTATCGGATGGCAGGGATCTACGAGCAGTACTTC

abundance: .
v_gene: TRBV4-2
j_gene: TRBJ2-5
d_gene: TRBD2
CDR3aa: CASSQWREGGETQYF
CDR3nt: TGTGCCAGCAGCCAATGGCGGGAGGGAGGGGAGACCCAGTACTTC

abundance: once
v_gene: TRBV4-1
j_gene: TRBJ2-3
d_gene: .
CDR3aa: CASSQVVGADTQYF
CDR3nt: TGCGCCAGCAGCCAAGTCGTGGGAGCGGATACGCAGTATTTT

abundance: .
v_gene: TRBV2
j_gene: TRBJ1-5
d_gene: .
CDR3aa: CASQSEGNSNQPQHF
CDR3nt: TGTGCCAGCCAAAGCGAAGGGAATAGCAATCAGCCCCAGCATTTT